This T cell receptor (beta chain) is drawn from a study of blood T cell repertoires in COVID-19 (dated by TCRdb to about 2020). Background for the entire study: Samples covering the acute and convalescent phases of COVID-19 were provided by collaborators in the United States, Italy and Spain. The material from the prospective study consisted of cDNA or gDNA derived from T cells, B-cell-depleted T cells, or PBMCs. Deeply sampled blood TCRbeta repertoires from subjects exposed to, actively infected with, or recovered from COVID-19 were included in the dataset. The repertoires were released in a freely available public database meant as a resource for research on the immune response to SARS-CoV-2. The samples were drawn from two sources: the first 160 participants of the ongoing ImmuneRACE study, and some 1,300 subjects contributed by 6 global collaborators. Nearly every sample came with metadata listing a de-identified subject ID, COVID-19 status, age in years and sex. HLA class I and class II types, where available, came from metadata supplied by the sample provider rather than from assay-based typing.

A word on this clone: What this receptor recognizes is not known. Base quality data are lacking; no much larger clone is found one base away. The sample has other DNA sequences that encode this CDR3 too.

What the research found in general, with its limitations: The amount of clinical and demographic metadata varied by source and participant and was provided uncurated.

The V end gives up 3 bases and the J end 0 bases, leaving 0 bases in the junction not matched to a gene. Per the germline V gene (reference sequence), LGHDT is the CDR1 and YNNKEL is the CDR2. Including cysteine and phenylalanine, the CDR3 has 15 amino acids. Left in the record is the CDR3 DNA by itself, 45 bases read in frame from the first base. TCRbeta CDR3 regions were amplified from genomic DNA using the immunoSEQ Assay, a bias-controlled multiplex PCR. As for the original processing: The number of nucleated cells in each sample was estimated from the amplification of reference gene primers within the assay. Sequence reads were collapsed and filtered to measure the absolute abundance of every unique TCRbeta CDR3 rearrangement. For each sample, productive Simpson clonality was calculated as the square root of Simpson's diversity index over productive rearrangements. Here the immuneACCESS table is served through TCRdb, limited to in-frame sequences with V and J called. Missing clones are a known gap in these copies; in checked studies unresolved V genes cover under half, and the rest lacks a known reason. D and trimming were read from the DNA, whereas the V and J calls and clone size are those reported in that table. The sample data list around 250,000 clones, and 80% to 90% of these were observed just once. Of the sample, 1.5% to 2% falls within the top ten clones.

Participants in the prospective study were enrolled through a virtual design, were aged about 18 to 89 years, and lived in approximately 25 United States geographic areas. To assign participants to cohorts, the prospective study relied on clinical history that participants themselves reported in a screening survey and a study questionnaire. Recovered participants in ImmuneRACE Cohort 3 were defined as having two consecutive negative NP/OP PCR tests, clearance from a healthcare professional, or resolution of symptoms. In the prospective study, mobile phlebotomists collected whole blood, serum and a nasopharyngeal or oropharyngeal swab from each participant. Participants in the prospective study had the option to provide additional blood draws and questionnaires over a roughly 2-month period. Blood samples from the prospective study were shipped frozen or at room temperature prior to DNA extraction.

This sequence was found in a woman aged 45-65 years who had recovered from COVID-19. The sequence joins TRBV3-1 (or the pseudogene TRBV3-2) to TRBJ1-4, with 8 central nucleotides matching TRBD1. The sequenced sample was PBMCs or T cells enriched from blood (not recorded which). The CDR3 region has the sequence CASSQGQATNEKLFF. The DNA is TGTGCCAGCAGCCAGGGACAGGCAACTAATGAAAAACTGTTTTTT.